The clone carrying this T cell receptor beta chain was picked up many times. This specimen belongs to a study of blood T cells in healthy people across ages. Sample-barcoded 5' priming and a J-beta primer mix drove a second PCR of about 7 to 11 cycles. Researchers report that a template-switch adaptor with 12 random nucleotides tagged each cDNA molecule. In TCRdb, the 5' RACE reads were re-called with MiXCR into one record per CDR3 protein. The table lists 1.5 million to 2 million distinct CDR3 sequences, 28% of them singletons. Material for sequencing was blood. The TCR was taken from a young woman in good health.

The CDR3 nucleotides read TGTGCCAGCACCGAAGCGGGGGGATCTGGGGCCAACGTCCTGACTTTC. Its translation is CASTEAGGSGANVLTF. This chain connects TRBV7-3 to TRBJ2-6; 9 bases fit TRBD2. V gave up 7 bases and J gave up 1 base; unmatched junction bases: 5. The CDR3 extends over 16 amino acids. Per germline, CDR1 SGHTA and CDR2 FQGTGA.